This entry describes one TCR beta chain. Its antigen is unknown. The data stem from a study of OX40 agonist ivuxolimab in advanced cancers. Overall study results and limits: Partial responders dosed at 0.1-3.0 mg/kg displayed clonal expansion ranking among the lowest. Some nonresponders also had low normalized T-cell clonal expansion. No antigen was identified for the clonally expanded peripheral T cells. There were, on average, more expanded clones in CD8+ T cells than in CD4+.

Sequenced by immunoSEQ multiplex PCR; TCRdb stores in-frame clones only, minus some. This table has approximately 60,000 clones, more than 85% appearing once. V dropped 3 bases and J dropped 6 bases, with 6 bases sitting between them. CDR3 length: 12 amino acids. Germline loops: CDR1 MNHNY, CDR2 SVGAGI (reference sequence). Sequencing used CD4+ or CD8+ T cells sorted from blood, obtained in a trial of the OX40 agonist ivuxolimab. The rearrangement uses TRBV6-6 and TRBJ1-5; D remains unclear. The source of this sequence is an adult with an advanced solid tumor such as melanoma, head and neck, liver or kidney cancer. CDR3 DNA: TGTGCCAGCAGTTATCTCAGTCAGCCCCAGCATTTT. Translating gives CASSYLSQPQHF.